This TCR beta chain stems from a study of T-cell reconstitution after alpha-beta-depleted transplantation in children. Trimming shortened V by 8 bases and J by 1 base, and 20 bases separated the two germline ends. This CDR3 is built from 16 residues. Germline V gene data show CDR1 as PRHDT and CDR2 as FYEKMQ (reference sequence). Using unique molecular identifiers, the investigators prepared the TCRbeta library. TCRdb reprocessed the PCR reads via MiXCR and lists one record per CDR3 protein. The sample has 450,000 to 600,000 distinct CDR3 sequences; around a third are singletons. The TCR was taken from a human donor who donated a stem cell graft to a child with aplastic anemia. The rearrangement links TRBV13 to TRBJ2-5; D gene unclear. Source: PBMCs from the stem cell graft donor, taken from the stem cell graft. CDR3 nucleotides: TGTGCCAGCGGCTCCCCGGGCGGAGCCAGCCAAGAGACCCAGTACTTC. Protein product: CASGSPGGASQETQYF.